This T cell receptor (beta chain) appears in the sequencing data of a study of PD-1 blockade in classical Hodgkin lymphoma. Study-wide findings and caveats: The authors excluded patients who started nivolumab under 1 year after ASCT. Newly diagnosed patients were reported to exhibit reduced baseline TCR diversity relative to healthy donors.

A word on this clone: Its antigen is still unknown.

Trimming took 0 bases from V and 4 from J, leaving 9 bases between them. The CDR3 has 15 residues. The germline gives CDR1 LGHNA, CDR2 YNFKEQ. Each patient experienced a relapse that followed autologous stem cell transplantation, and brentuximab vedotin exposure varied. Profiled with immunoSEQ multiplex PCR; TCRdb holds only in-frame clones, not every one. This sample has more than 10,000 clones; around 80% occur once, and the top ten carry roughly 25%. Sequences were derived from peripheral blood mononuclear cells (PBMCs), sampled at baseline. The sequence was obtained from a human donor with classical Hodgkin lymphoma. The rearrangement uses TRBV4-2 and TRBJ2-2; D perhaps matches TRBD1 (7 bases). The chain's CDR3 is CASSQEQGGTGELFF. CDR3 nucleotides: TGTGCCAGCAGCCAAGAGCAGGGGGGCACCGGGGAGCTGTTTTTT.